This T cell receptor (beta chain) is drawn from a study of T cells after yellow fever vaccination (dated by TCRdb to between 2018 and 2021). The study in broad terms: The SMART-Seq v4 Ultra Low Input RNA kit was used to prepare libraries from fractions with low cell numbers. Blood was drawn at multiple timepoints before and after primary and secondary immunization, with bulk PBMC replicates and cell subsets isolated. Two healthy male donors, one aged 18 to 30 and one aged 30 to 40 years, made up the cohort. To follow T-cell clones before and after both primary and booster YFV17D yellow fever vaccination, bulk TCR alpha and beta repertoires underwent longitudinal sequencing. The full study reports these points: After the booster, most clones that had expanded after primary vaccination were detected again (over 95% of CD4 and around nine tenths of CD8), suggesting broad maintenance of memory. FACS-sorted repertoires could contain abundant contaminating clonotypes from the bulk population, so computational filtering was required. A small fraction of clonotypes showed up in both the CD4 and CD8 compartments, probably as a result of convergent recombination. The secondary T-cell response was found to be weaker but faster than the primary response, with a peak reached on day 5 rather than on day 15. Only a couple of donors were included in the study, so the extent to which the findings can be generalized is limited.

This clonotype was observed a handful of times. The antigen it recognizes is unknown. No much larger clonotype is one base removed from it; base qualities were not supplied. TCR cDNA was synthesized by 5'RACE template switching, which introduced a universal primer site and unique molecular identifiers. Priming for cDNA synthesis came from both the TCR alpha and TCR beta constant segments. Two PCR steps were used to amplify libraries, with sample barcodes and sequencing adapters being added in the second step. Sequencing of libraries was performed on Illumina HiSeq 2500 (2x100 bp) or NovaSeq (2x150 bp). In the paper's pipeline: Reads were demultiplexed and collapsed into UMI consensus sequences with MIGEC, and V(D)J alignment was performed with MiXCR. Vaccine-responding clonotypes were identified with edgeR using replicate PBMC samples, with FDR below 0.01 and a log2 fold change above 5 up to day 15 being required. CD4 or CD8 identity was assigned to each bulk clonotype according to whether the clonotype was present at higher abundance in the sequenced CD4 repertoire or the sequenced CD8 repertoire. TCRdb reworked the public reads: Q25 trimming with fastp, MiXCR clone assembly, productive beta chains retained. Rows matching on CDR3 protein sequence are summarized as one entry with the most common DNA and genes. The authors' filters were not applied to this entry. Across this sample there are 600,000 to 750,000 distinct CDR3 sequences, with more than 9% seen only once. The top ten hold about 15% of the sample.

The sample's treatment or condition label is to be understood as: live attenuated yellow fever vaccine strain. Two biological replicates of bulk PBMCs were collected at each blood-draw timepoint. A standard Ficoll-Paque protocol was used to isolate PBMCs from peripheral blood. TriZol was used to extract RNA from bulk PBMCs, from CD4 and CD8 fractions, and from dextramer-positive and dextramer-negative fractions. V lost 6 bases and J lost 6 bases, and the count of bases not matched to a germline gene is 10. The germline V gene supplies CDR1 SQVTM and CDR2 ANQGSEA. Its CDR3 holds 15 amino acids, cysteine through phenylalanine. The sequence is cut down to CDR3 DNA, 45 bases in frame from base 1.

The sequence was collected from a man in his thirties or forties who received the YFV17D yellow fever vaccine. Recombination linked TRBV29-1 to TRBJ2-2, with 10 middle bases fitting TRBD1. The source material was PBMCs, sampled on the day of the yellow fever booster vaccination. CDR3 protein: CSVRQGARAAGELFF. DNA sequence: TGCAGCGTCAGACAGGGGGCGAGAGCGGCCGGGGAGCTGTTTTTT.